Presented here are 27 T cell receptor beta chains from one specimen sequenced in a study of blood T cell repertoires in COVID-19. Produced via immunoSEQ multiplex PCR; TCRdb's table is partial and in-frame only. The repertoire holds roughly 500,000 clones, with more than 75% as singletons. The sequencing input was PBMCs or T cells enriched from blood (not recorded which). Receptor source: a woman between 35 and 50 years old who had recovered from COVID-19.

Notes on this clone: An end of the junction differs from the germline gene, which may be a read error. The J gene is TRBJ2-3, the V gene TRBV9; 7 bases match TRBD1. Per the germline V gene, CDR1 is SGDLS and CDR2 is YYNGEE. There are 13 residues in the CDR3. The CDR3 DNA sequence: TGTGCCAGGGGGTGGGACAGCATAGATACGCAGTATTTT. Its protein product is CARGWDSIDTQYF.

The chain joins TRBV12-3 or TRBV12-4 to TRBJ2-1; D is perhaps TRBD1 (5 bases). The CDR3 covers 12 residues. The ends were cut back, 6 bases at V and 6 bases at J, with 9 bases in the middle. DNA for the CDR3: TGTGCCAGCAGGGATGACAGCAATGAGCAGTTCTTC. Translated: CASRDDSNEQFF.

V is TRBV9 and J is TRBJ1-6; TRBD1 agrees at 7 bases. The V and J ends lost 5 bases and 9 bases, in that order; junction bases with no gene match: 11. Germline-derived CDR1 and CDR2 are SGDLS and YYNGEE. The CDR3 consists of 15 residues. CDR3: CASSEGAGGGSPLHF. For the CDR3, the DNA is TGTGCCAGCAGTGAGGGGGCAGGGGGTGGTTCACCCCTCCACTTT.

V and J are TRBV5-1 and TRBJ1-1; D call uncertain. V lost 7 bases to trimming and J lost 1 base, with 8 bases between them. CDR1 and CDR2 from the germline V gene are SGHRS and YFSETQ. The CDR3 covers 12 residues. The DNA of the CDR3 is TGCGCCAGCCACGAGTCGAACACTGAAGCTTTCTTT. It translates to CASHESNTEAFF.

V is TRBV5-4 and J is TRBJ2-1; 11 nucleotides agree with TRBD2. Trimming took 4 bases from V and 8 from J; bases not matched to a gene: 17. Germline assignment: CDR1 SGHNT and CDR2 YYREEE (reference sequence). The CDR3 loop spans 18 amino acids. CDR3 nucleotide sequence: TGTGCCAGCAGCCCGACAGGGGGTATCACTAGCGGGAGCGATGAGCAGTTCTTC. Translated, it gives CASSPTGGITSGSDEQFF.

V is TRBV27 and J is TRBJ2-3; D call uncertain. CDR3 size: 14 residues. Germline CDR1 MNHEY, CDR2 SMNVEV (reference sequence). Trimming took off 1 base at V and 2 bases at J, with 7 bases between the two ends. In nucleotides, the CDR3 is TGTGCCAGCAGTTTATGGAGAGACACAGATACGCAGTATTTT. As protein: CASSLWRDTDTQYF.

The chain recombines TRBV20-1 with TRBJ2-7, with TRBD1 as a possible D gene (6 bases). CDR1 DFQATT and CDR2 SNEGSKA come from the germline V gene (reference sequence). The CDR3 is made up of 15 amino acids. V was clipped by 3 bases and J by 2 bases, with 17 bases between them. The DNA of the CDR3 is TGCAGTGCTAGTCACTCAGGGGTTGAGACCTACGAGCAGTACTTC. This encodes CSASHSGVETYEQYF.

V gene TRBV18 combines with J gene TRBJ2-3, with a tentative D call TRBD2 (6 bases). Germline CDR1 reads KGHSH; CDR2 reads LQKENI. This CDR3 has 15 amino acids. Trimming took 3 bases from V and 0 from J, leaving 10 bases between them. CDR3 amino acids: CASSPTAGSTDTQYF. CDR3 in DNA: TGTGCCAGCTCACCGACAGCGGGTAGCACAGATACGCAGTATTTT.

This chain uses TRBV5-1 with TRBJ2-1; TRBD2 agrees at 8 bases. The CDR3 has 13 amino acids. Germline V gives CDR1 SGHRS, CDR2 YFSETQ. Trimming cost V 3 bases and J 7 bases; bases outside gene matches: 3. CDR3: CASSSGTRNEQFF. CDR3 DNA: TGCGCCAGCAGCTCCGGGACTAGGAATGAGCAGTTCTTC.

This clone was seen only once. The chain links TRBV5-4 to TRBJ2-7; TRBD2 agrees at 8 bases. Germline V gene lookup returns CDR1 SGHNT and CDR2 YYREEE (reference sequence). This CDR3 spans 16 amino acids. Trimming at V came to 1 base and at J to 0 bases, leaving 6 bases not matched to a gene. CDR3 amino acids: CASSLSVAGISYEQYF. The CDR3 bases are TGTGCCAGCAGCTTGTCCGTAGCGGGGATCTCCTACGAGCAGTACTTC.

This clone was detected once. The chain joins TRBV7-9 to TRBJ2-5; TRBD2 might be the D (5 bases). V was shortened by 2 bases and J by 3 bases, with 19 bases between the two germline ends. The CDR3 is 17 amino acids. Looked up from germline, CDR1 is SEHNR and CDR2 is FQNEAQ (reference sequence). The CDR3 nucleotides read TGTGCCAGCAGCTTATGGATTGGAGGCCAGGCGAAAGAGACCCAGTACTTC. This gives the protein CASSLWIGGQAKETQYF.

The rearrangement links TRBV19 to TRBJ1-5, with unresolved D. The ends were cut back, 1 base at V and 2 bases at J, with 9 bases in the middle. Germline assignment: CDR1 LNHDA and CDR2 SQIVND (reference sequence). The CDR3 spans 15 residues. In nucleotides, the CDR3 is TGTGCCAGTAGTATAGCGGGTTTTGGCAATCAGCCCCAGCATTTT. Translating gives CASSIAGFGNQPQHF.

The chain is built from TRBV6-6 and TRBJ1-1, with TRBD1 matching 10 bases. The CDR3 is 19 residues long. Trimming cost V 5 bases and J 3 bases; bases outside gene matches: 18. Germline CDR1 and CDR2: MNHNY and SVGAGI (reference sequence). CDR3 nucleotides: TGTGCCAGCAGTCGTACATTAGACAGGGGGCCTAATGTATACACTGAAGCTTTCTTT. Translated, it gives CASSRTLDRGPNVYTEAFF.

The chain carries TRBV6-5 and TRBJ1-4; D possibly corresponds to TRBD1 (5 bases). The V gene's germline CDR1 is MNHEY and CDR2 SVGAGI. Trimming cost V 6 bases and J 0 bases, with 8 bases left between them. The CDR3 contains 14 residues. CDR3 sequence (DNA): TGTGCCAGCAGGCGACAGTCAACTAATGAAAAACTGTTTTTT. This translates into CASRRQSTNEKLFF.

This clone was recorded only once. The chain couples TRBV5-1 to TRBJ1-1; TRBD1 might be the D (5 bases). V gave up 4 bases and J gave up 1 base, with 11 bases separating them. The CDR3 has 14 amino acids. The V gene's germline CDR1 is SGHRS and CDR2 YFSETQ. Written as DNA, the CDR3 is TGCGCCAGCAGCCCAGGGCTTACGAACACTGAAGCTTTCTTT. Translated: CASSPGLTNTEAFF.

V gene TRBV6-5 combines with J gene TRBJ1-3, with 7 bases matching TRBD1. V shed 6 bases, J shed 5 bases, and the junction held 7 bases outside the gene matches. CDR1 and CDR2 from the germline V gene are MNHEY and SVGAGI. The CDR3 extends over 14 amino acids. The CDR3 reads CASRKTGTRNTIYF. As DNA, the CDR3 is TGTGCCAGCAGGAAGACAGGGACTCGAAACACCATATATTTT.

Turning to this clone: This CDR3 is also generated by other DNA sequences in the sample. The chain is built from TRBV18 and TRBJ2-7; perhaps TRBD1 as D (6 bases). The CDR3 covers 14 residues. With 2 bases removed from V and 0 bases from J, the gap between germline ends came to 8 bases. CDR1 and CDR2 (germline): KGHSH, LQKENI. The CDR3 DNA follows: TGTGCCAGCTCACCAGGACAGAGCTCCTACGAGCAGTACTTC. It codes for CASSPGQSSYEQYF.

This clone has just one count. The CDR3 protein is CASSHQGGESPLHF. DNA of the CDR3: TGCGCCAGCAGCCACCAGGGCGGGGAATCACCCCTCCACTTT. The chain employs TRBV4-3 and TRBJ1-6, with a weak D call TRBD1 (5 bases). The germline CDR1 and CDR2 sequences are LGHNA and YSLEER. V was shortened by 3 bases and J by 10 bases, with 13 bases between the two germline ends. The CDR3 is 14 residues long.

J is TRBJ1-2 and V is TRBV20-1; D perhaps matches TRBD1 (6 bases). Germline V gene data show CDR1 as DFQATT and CDR2 as SNEGSKA (reference sequence). The CDR3 has 15 amino acids. Trimming pared 3 bases from V and 4 bases from J, leaving 18 bases between. CDR3 protein: CSASRQALVGYGYTF. The CDR3 DNA sequence: TGCAGTGCTAGTCGACAGGCCTTAGTGGGCTATGGCTACACCTTC.

The chain couples TRBV5-5 to TRBJ1-2, with a weak D call TRBD1 (6 bases). This CDR3 comprises 14 residues. V was trimmed by 4 bases and J by 11 bases, leaving 21 bases between them. Germline-derived CDR1 and CDR2 are SGHKS and YYEKEE (reference sequence). Here the CDR3 DNA reads TGTGCCAGCAGCCCTGGTGCCGGACAGCCCTTATACACCTTC. Protein product: CASSPGAGQPLYTF.

This clone was observed a handful of times. The CDR3 nucleotides are TGTGCCAGCAGTGTATTTGCGGGAGCGAACAATGAGCAGTTCTTC. It codes for CASSVFAGANNEQFF. This sequence joins TRBV2 and TRBJ2-1; 7 nucleotides match TRBD2. This CDR3 is 15 amino acids long. Germline loops: CDR1 SNHLY, CDR2 FYNNEI. The trim removed 4 bases at V and 5 bases at J, leaving 8 bases unmatched.

This chain links TRBV27 with TRBJ1-1; maybe TRBD1 (5 bases). V shed 6 bases and J shed 5 bases, with 19 bases lying between them. The CDR3 has 15 amino acids. CDR1 and CDR2 (germline): MNHEY, SMNVEV (reference sequence). CDR3 amino acids: CASRLDPGPATEAFF. CDR3 nucleotides: TGTGCCAGCAGGTTAGATCCAGGGCCAGCAACTGAAGCTTTCTTT.

V is TRBV2 and J is TRBJ1-1; D unclear. The CDR3 is made up of 12 amino acids. V lost 5 bases, J lost 4 bases, and 8 bases lay in between. Per germline, CDR1 SNHLY and CDR2 FYNNEI. This CDR3 reads CASSIRFTEAFF. The CDR3 DNA reads TGTGCCAGCAGTATCAGGTTCACTGAAGCTTTCTTT.

The chain employs TRBV15 and TRBJ1-4, with 8 bases fitting TRBD1. The CDR3 has 16 residues. Germline trimming cut 3 bases from V and 2 bases from J; bases unmatched to any gene: 5. In germline, CDR1 is LNHNV, CDR2 YYDKDF (reference sequence). CDR3 residues: CATSRDWDRTNEKLFF. CDR3 DNA: TGTGCCACCAGCAGGGACTGGGACAGGACTAATGAAAAACTGTTTTTT. The full variable domain, with the rest looked up from reference TRBV15 and TRBJ1-4, is DAMVIQNPRYQVTQFGKPVTLSCSQTLNHNVMYWYQQKSSQAPKLLFHYYDKDFNNEADTPDNFQSRRPNTSFCFLDIRSPGLGDTAMYLCATSRDWDRTNEKLFFGSGTQLSVL.

This clone came up once. This chain uses TRBV18 with TRBJ2-1; 7 bases are shared with TRBD1. V gave up 6 bases and J gave up 5 bases; unmatched junction bases: 7. The CDR3 is 14 residues long. In germline, CDR1 is KGHSH, CDR2 LQKENI. The DNA of the CDR3 is TGTGCCAGCTCCGGGACAGATTTAAACAATGAGCAGTTCTTC. It specifies CASSGTDLNNEQFF.

This chain connects TRBV25-1 to TRBJ2-7, with 8 bases fitting TRBD2. The CDR3 covers 13 residues. V trimming: 4 bases; J trimming: 4 bases; junction bases outside the gene matches: 3. Germline V lookup: CDR1 MGHDK, CDR2 SYGVNS. The CDR3, as DNA: TGTGCCAGCAGTGTAGCGGGGAATTACGAGCAGTACTTC. Encoded protein: CASSVAGNYEQYF.

This chain joins TRBV11-2 and TRBJ2-1; 8 bases match TRBD2. The germline gives CDR1 SGHAT, CDR2 FQNNGV. The CDR3 has 15 residues. V lost 2 bases to trimming and J lost 7 bases; unmatched junction nucleotides: 7. This CDR3 is CASSLSSGRRNEQFF. CDR3 in DNA: TGTGCCAGCAGCTTATCGAGCGGGAGACGAAATGAGCAGTTCTTC. The variable domain in full, with the rest retrieved from reference TRBV11-2 and TRBJ2-1, is EAGVAQSPRYKIIEKRQSVAFWCNPISGHATLYWYQQILGQGPKLLIQFQNNGVVDDSQLPKDRFSAERLKGVDSTLKIQPAKLEDSAVYLCASSLSSGRRNEQFFGPGTRLTVL.